The T cell receptor beta chain under discussion was sequenced for a study of T cell repertoires in cytomegalovirus infection. From the reads, TCRdb called clonotypes with MiXCR, one entry per CDR3 protein. The sample holds approximately 590,000 distinct CDR3 sequences, roughly 43% seen once. This clonotype was detected only once. Its antigen is still unknown. This CDR3 comprises 14 residues. V was pared by 6 bases and J by 9 bases, with 12 bases of the junction left unmatched. Per germline, CDR1 SGHTA and CDR2 FQGNSA. The chain has TRBV7-2 and TRBJ2-5, with 8 bases lining up with TRBD1. The sequence derives from a human donor in good health (CMV status not recorded). Some clones in this sample may be carry-over from other donors' samples. This material consisted of cultured PBMCs, taken from culture after CMV antigen stimulation. The CDR3 region has the DNA TGTGCCAGCAGGATCTTTCAGGGGGCTTCGCCCCAGTACTTC. Translation: CASRIFQGASPQYF.